This entry concerns a single T cell receptor beta chain. Enrolment of Seattle patients took place during active infection, and they were followed longitudinally. This sample stems from a study of blood T cell repertoires in COVID-19. About the study: COVID-19 samples from acute and convalescent phases originated in the United States, Italy and Spain.

Germline CDR1 is SGHDN and CDR2 is FVKESK. With V trimmed by 1 base and J by 2 bases, 4 bases remained unmatched. The CDR3 has 15 residues. The authors' processing: Reference gene primer amplification in the assay estimated nucleated cell counts. The data were produced by immunoSEQ multiplex PCR, yet TCRdb's version contains in-frame clones alone and is incomplete. Clone size and the V and J calls come from that table; the DNA yielded D and trimming. The sample consists of around 300,000 clones, 86% of them appearing once. The material sequenced was peripheral blood. The chain couples TRBV14 to TRBJ1-1; TRBD1 matches 7 bases. This receptor was taken from a woman in her seventies with COVID-19, enrolled during active disease. The CDR3 DNA sequence: TGTGCCAGCAGCCAAGCGACAGGGTACAACACTGAAGCTTTCTTT. It encodes CASSQATGYNTEAFF.